This entry features one T cell receptor beta chain sequence. Its antigen remains unidentified. With the Oncomine TCR Beta short-read assay, DNA from cultured CD4+ T cells was sequenced. MiXCR was run by TCRdb on the PCR reads, yielding one entry per CDR3 protein. The sample consists of about 3,300 distinct CDR3 sequences, roughly three quarters of them appearing once. Germline CDR1 reads GTSNPN; CDR2 reads SVGIG (reference sequence). The CDR3 runs 10 residues. V lost 2 bases and J 2 bases, leaving 0 bases between the germline ends. The data stem from a study of vaccination and CD4 T cells after COVID-19. Study conclusions and caveats: Going from approximately 21 to 40, median SARS-CoV-2-reactive clonotypes did not rise significantly.

Treatment in this sample: roughly ten-day PBMC culture with coronavirus spike peptide pools or control peptides (ViraFEST assay). The source is a human donor who had recovered from COVID-19. This rearrangement joins TRBV30 to TRBJ1-2; D not resolved. The sequencing sample was made of CD4+ T cells from blood, cultured in vitro. The CDR3 protein is CAWSNYGYTF. In DNA, the CDR3 is TGTGCCTGGAGTAACTATGGCTACACCTTC.